This T cell receptor beta chain was recorded in a study of cytomegalovirus exposure and HLA in healthy donors. Study details: Findings of an earlier analysis included some 110 million unique TCR beta sequences from 170 million or so T cells. Whole-study findings and limits: An analysis was carried out at a later point. It showed that HLA-associated TCR beta chains were more clonally expanded than equally common non-associated chains. Later analysis identified around 15,000 TCR beta sequences associated with HLA alleles, using a false discovery rate threshold of 0.05.

PCR employed 60 Vbeta and 13 Jbeta primers. Profiled with immunoSEQ multiplex PCR; TCRdb holds only in-frame clones, not every one. Altogether about 190,000 clones are present, about 80% being singletons, with the ten largest covering 0.9% to 1.2%. CDR1 is MNHNY and CDR2 is SVGAGI in the germline V gene (reference sequence). Trimming removed 7 bases from V and 4 bases from J, with 8 bases in between. The CDR3 extends over 12 amino acids. Despite likely unrecorded immune exposures, the donors were nominally healthy at the time of sampling. Comment on this clone: As yet, its antigen is unknown.

The receptor's source is a woman between 40 and 50 years old in good health and CMV-seronegative. The V call is TRBV6-6, the J call TRBJ1-3, with unresolved D. Sequencing used PBMCs. CDR3 in amino acids: CASNAGGNTIYF. The DNA for the CDR3 is TGTGCCAGCAACGCAGGAGGAAACACCATATATTTT.